This T cell receptor beta chain derives from a study of control samples from healthy donors and cancer patients. The method was immunoSEQ multiplex PCR; TCRdb's version includes in-frame clones alone and lacks a portion of them. The table lists 90,000 or so clones, roughly 90% of them singletons. V was clipped by 2 bases and J by 11 bases, with 15 bases between them. From germline, CDR1 is LNHNV and CDR2 YYDKDF (reference sequence). CDR3 length equals 13 residues. The sample comprised blood. The TCR comes from a woman in her 70s in good health. V is TRBV15 and J is TRBJ1-2, with D possibly being TRBD1 (6 bases). The CDR3 here is CATSRSRTEKYTF. The CDR3 DNA reads TGTGCCACCAGCAGATCGAGGACAGAGAAGTACACCTTC.